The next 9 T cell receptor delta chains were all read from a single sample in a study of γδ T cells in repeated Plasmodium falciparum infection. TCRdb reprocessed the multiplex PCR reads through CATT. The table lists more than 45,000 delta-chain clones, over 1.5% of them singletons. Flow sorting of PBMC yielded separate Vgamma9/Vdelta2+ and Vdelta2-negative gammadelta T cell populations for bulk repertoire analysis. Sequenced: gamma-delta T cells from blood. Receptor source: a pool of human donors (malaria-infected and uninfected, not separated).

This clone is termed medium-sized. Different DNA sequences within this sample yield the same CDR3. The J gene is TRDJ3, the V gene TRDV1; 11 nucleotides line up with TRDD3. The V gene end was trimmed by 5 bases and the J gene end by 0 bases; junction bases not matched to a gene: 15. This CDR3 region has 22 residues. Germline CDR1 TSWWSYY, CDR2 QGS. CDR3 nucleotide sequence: TGTGCTCTTGGGCGAACGTGGGGGATACGCGTTTCGAGCTCCTGGGACACCCGACAGATGTTTTTC. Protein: CALGRTWGIRVSSSWDTRQMFF.

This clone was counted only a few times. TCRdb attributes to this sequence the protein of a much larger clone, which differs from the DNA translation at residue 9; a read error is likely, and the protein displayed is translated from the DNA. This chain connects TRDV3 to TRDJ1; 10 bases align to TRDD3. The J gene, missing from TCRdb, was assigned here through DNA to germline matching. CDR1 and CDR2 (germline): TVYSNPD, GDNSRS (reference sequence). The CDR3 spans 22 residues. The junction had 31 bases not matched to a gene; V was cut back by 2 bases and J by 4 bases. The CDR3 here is CAFSRRADRGIRPKLYSDKLIF. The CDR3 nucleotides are TGTGCCTTTTCTCGGCGGGCAGACCGGGGGATACGTCCTAAATTGTACAGCGATAAACTCATCTTT. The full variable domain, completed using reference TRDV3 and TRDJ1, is CDKVTQSSPDQTVASGSEVVLLCTYDTVYSNPDLFWYRIRPDYSFQFVFYGDNSRSEGADFTQGRFSVKHILTQKAFHLVISPVRTEDSATYYCAFSRRADRGIRPKLYSDKLIFGKGTRVTVEP.

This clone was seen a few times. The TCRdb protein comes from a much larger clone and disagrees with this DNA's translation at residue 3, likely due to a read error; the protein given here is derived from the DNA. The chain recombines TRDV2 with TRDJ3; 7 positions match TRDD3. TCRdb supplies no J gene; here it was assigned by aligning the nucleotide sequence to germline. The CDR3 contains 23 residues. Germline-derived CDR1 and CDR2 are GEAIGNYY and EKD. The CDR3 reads CAYDTKGGGALVLSSWDTRQMFF. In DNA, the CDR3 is TGTGCCTATGACACCAAAGGTGGGGGAGCCCTTGTCCTCAGCTCCTGGGACACCCGACAGATGTTTTTC.

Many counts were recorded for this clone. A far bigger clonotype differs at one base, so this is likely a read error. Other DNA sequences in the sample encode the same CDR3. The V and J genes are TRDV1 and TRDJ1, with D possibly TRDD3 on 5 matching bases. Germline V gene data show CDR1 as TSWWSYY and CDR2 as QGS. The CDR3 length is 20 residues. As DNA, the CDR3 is TGTGCTCTTGGGGAATCAGAGATGCGTACTGTGGGATGGTACACCGACAAACTCATCTTT. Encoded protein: CALGESEMRTVGWYTDKLIF.

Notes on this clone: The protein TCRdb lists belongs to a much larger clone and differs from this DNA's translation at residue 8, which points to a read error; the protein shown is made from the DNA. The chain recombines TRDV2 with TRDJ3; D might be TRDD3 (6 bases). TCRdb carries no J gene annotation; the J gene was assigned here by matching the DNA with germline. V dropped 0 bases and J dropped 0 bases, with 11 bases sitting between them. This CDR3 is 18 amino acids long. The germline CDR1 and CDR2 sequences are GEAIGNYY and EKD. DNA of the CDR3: TGTGCCTGTGACACCGGGGGACTTAGCTCCTGGGACACCCGACAGATGTTTTTC. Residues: CACDTGGLSSWDTRQMFF.

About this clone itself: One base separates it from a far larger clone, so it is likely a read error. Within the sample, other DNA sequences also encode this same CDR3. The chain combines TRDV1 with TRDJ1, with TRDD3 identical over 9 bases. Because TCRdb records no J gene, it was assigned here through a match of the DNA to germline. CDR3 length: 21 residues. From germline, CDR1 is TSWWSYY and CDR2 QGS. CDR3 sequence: CALGNGFPILLGDLGAGKLIF. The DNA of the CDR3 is TGTGCCCTTGGGAATGGCTTCCCTATCCTTCTGGGGGATCTGGGGGCCGGTAAACTCATCTTT.

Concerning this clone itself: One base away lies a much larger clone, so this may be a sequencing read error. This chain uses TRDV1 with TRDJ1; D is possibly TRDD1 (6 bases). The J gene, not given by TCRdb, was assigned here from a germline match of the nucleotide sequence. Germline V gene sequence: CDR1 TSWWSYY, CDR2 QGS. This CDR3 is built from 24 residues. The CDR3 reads CALGERNNRRKGGFRSALTDKLIF. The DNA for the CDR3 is TGTGCCCTTGGGGAACGAAATAATCGTCGAAAAGGCGGATTCAGGTCTGCCCTGACCGATAAACTCATCTTT.

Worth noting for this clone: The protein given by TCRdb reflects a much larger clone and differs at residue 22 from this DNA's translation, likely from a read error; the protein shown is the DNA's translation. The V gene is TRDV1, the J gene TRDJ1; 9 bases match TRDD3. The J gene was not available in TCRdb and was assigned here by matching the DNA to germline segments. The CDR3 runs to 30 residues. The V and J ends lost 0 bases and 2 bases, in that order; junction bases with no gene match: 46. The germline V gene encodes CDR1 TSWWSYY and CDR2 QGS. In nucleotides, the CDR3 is TGTGCTCTTGGGGAACTAGGGACCAGGAGAATAAGGTCTACAACAGGTGGGGGATATTCTGGCTCTCTATTTACCGATAAACTCATCTTT. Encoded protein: CALGELGTRRIRSTTGGGYSGSLFTDKLIF.

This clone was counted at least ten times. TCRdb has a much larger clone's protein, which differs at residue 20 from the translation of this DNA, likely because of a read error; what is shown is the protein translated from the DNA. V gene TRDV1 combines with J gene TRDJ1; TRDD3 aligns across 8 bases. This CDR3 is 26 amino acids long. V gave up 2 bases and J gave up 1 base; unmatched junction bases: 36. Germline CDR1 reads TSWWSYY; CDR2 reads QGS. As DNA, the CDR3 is TGTGCTCTTGGGGAAGCTAAAGGTCTCCTGGGTACACAGACGATACTGGGGGCTGTTAGCACCGATAAACTCATCTTT. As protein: CALGEAKGLLGTQTILGAVSTDKLIF.